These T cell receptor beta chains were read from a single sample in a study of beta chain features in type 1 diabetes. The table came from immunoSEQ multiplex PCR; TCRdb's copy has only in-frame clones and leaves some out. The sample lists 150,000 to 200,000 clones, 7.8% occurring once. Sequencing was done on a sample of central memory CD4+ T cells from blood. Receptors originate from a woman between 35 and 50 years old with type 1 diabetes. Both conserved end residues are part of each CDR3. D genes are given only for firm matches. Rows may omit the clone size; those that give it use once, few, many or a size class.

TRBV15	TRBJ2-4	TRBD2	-	TGTGCCACCAGTCTCGGGGGGGGCCAAGCCAAAAACATTCAGTACTTC	CATSLGGGQAKNIQYF
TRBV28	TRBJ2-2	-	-	TGTGCCAGCAGTCTCACAGGGTTGTACACCGGGGAGCTGTTTTTT	CASSLTGLYTGELFF
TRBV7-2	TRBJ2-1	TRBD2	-	TGTGCCAGCACCCCAGCGGGATGGAATGAGCAGTTCTTC	CASTPAGWNEQFF
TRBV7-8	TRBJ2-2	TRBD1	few	TGTGCCAGCAGCCCACAGGGGGCCACCGGGGAGCTGTTTTTT	CASSPQGATGELFF
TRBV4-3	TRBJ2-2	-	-	TGCGCCAGCAGCCAAGATGTTCATACCGGGGAGCTGTTTTTT	CASSQDVHTGELFF
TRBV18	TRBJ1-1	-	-	TGTGCCAGCTCACCTACCGGGGGCACTGAAGCTTTCTTT	CASSPTGGTEAFF
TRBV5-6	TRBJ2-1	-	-	TGTGCCAGCAGCTTGGCAGGGGCCTACAATGAGCAGTTCTTC	CASSLAGAYNEQFF
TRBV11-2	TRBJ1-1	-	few	TGTGCCAGCAGCCTATCTCGTGCTTCGCGATCTACTGAAGCTTTCTTT	CASSLSRASRSTEAFF
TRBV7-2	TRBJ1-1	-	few	TGTGCCAGCAGCTCCCGACCGGGTGAGAACACTGAAGCTTTCTTT	CASSSRPGENTEAFF
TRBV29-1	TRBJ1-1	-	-	TGCAGCGTTGGTCAGGGTAGAGCTGAAGCTTTCTTT	CSVGQGRAEAFF
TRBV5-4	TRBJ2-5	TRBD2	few	TGTGCCAGCAGCTTGGAGGGTAGCGGGAGTGGAGAGACCCAGTACTTC	CASSLEGSGSGETQYF
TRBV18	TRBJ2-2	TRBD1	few	TGTGCCAGCTCACCGCTGTTCCCGGGACAGGGCCTGAACACCGGGGAGCTGTTTTTT	CASSPLFPGQGLNTGELFF
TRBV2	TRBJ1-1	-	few	TGTGCCAGCAGTTCTGGGGCCCACAACACTGAAGCTTTCTTT	CASSSGAHNTEAFF
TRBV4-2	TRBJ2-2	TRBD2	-	TGTGCCAGCAGCCAAAGCAGTAGCGGGAGTCGAGGCGGGGAGCTGTTTTTT	CASSQSSSGSRGGELFF
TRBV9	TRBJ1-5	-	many	TGTGCCAGCAGTGGGGCAGGGAAGAATCAGCCCCAGCATTTT	CASSGAGKNQPQHF
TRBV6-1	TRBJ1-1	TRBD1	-	TGTGCCAGCAGTGCCGGGACAGGGAGGACGGTGAACACTGAAGCTTTCTTT	CASSAGTGRTVNTEAFF